This T cell receptor (beta chain) is from a study of shared clonotypes between healthy human individuals. Broader study findings: Blood was the only sampled material, and tissue repertoires likely differ.

In the case of this clone: No antigen is known for it.

Deep was the level at which the assay was run. Across several immunoSEQ plates, the genomic DNA of each subset was split evenly. Sequencing was performed with immunoSEQ multiplex PCR; in TCRdb, only in-frame clones are kept and a portion is missing. Here the sample spans roughly 500,000 clones, about 85% being singletons. Germline V gene data show CDR1 as SEHNR and CDR2 as FQNEAQ (reference sequence). This CDR3 is built from 14 residues. With V trimmed by 5 bases and J by 8 bases, 8 bases remained unmatched. This sequence joins TRBV7-9 and TRBJ2-1, with 8 nucleotides matching TRBD2. Sequencing used PBMCs. This sequence was found in a woman aged 35 to 49 in good health. Some clones in this sample may be carry-over from other donors' samples. The CDR3 region is CASSTSGSWDEQFF. CDR3 DNA sequence: TGTGCCAGCAGCACAAGCGGGAGTTGGGATGAGCAGTTCTTC.